One sample yielded the 27 T cell receptor beta chains listed below, sequenced in a study of T cell clonality in common variable immunodeficiency. Profiling relied on immunoSEQ multiplex PCR, and the TCRdb table lists in-frame clones only, not all of them. The table lists about 52,000 clones, with no singletons. Sequences were obtained from peripheral blood mononuclear cells. The receptor source for this set is a person aged 18 to 70 in good health.

This clone has at least ten counts. The sequenced fragment ends 3 residues before the CDR3 boundary, so the rest is inferred from the germline J gene. V is TRBV7-7 and J is TRBJ1-1; possible D gene TRBD1, 6 bases. The CDR3 is made up of 11 amino acids. Germline assignment: CDR1 SSHAT and CDR2 FNYEAQ (reference sequence). The CDR3 sequence is CAETGSTEAFF. The sequenced part of the CDR3 DNA is TGTGCTGAGACAGGCTCCACTGAA.

The table lists this clone with many counts. The read comes to an end 3 residues before the CDR3 does, leaving the germline J gene to fill in the end. The chain couples TRBV20-1 to TRBJ2-1; D might be TRBD2 (6 bases). This CDR3 is 12 amino acids long. V was shortened by 1 base and J by 8 bases, with 9 bases between the two germline ends. The germline V gene encodes CDR1 DFQATT and CDR2 SNEGSKA (reference sequence). The CDR3 DNA, read in part, is TGCAGTGCTAGAGTTTGGAGGGATGAG. It specifies CSARVWRDE. The CDR3 reads in full as CSARVWRDEQFF.

In this sample, this clone turned up many times. The read terminates 3 residues before the CDR3 end, so the remaining end is supplied by the germline J gene. The V call is TRBV7-2, the J call TRBJ1-4; D possibly corresponds to TRBD1 (5 bases). Trimming removed 5 bases from V and 7 bases from J, with 14 bases in between. CDR1 SGHTA and CDR2 FQGNSA come from the germline V gene. This CDR3 has 14 amino acids. CDR3: CASSTGGGAEKLFF. Incomplete CDR3 DNA: TGTGCCAGCAGCACCGGGGGGGGAGCTGAAAAA.

This clone was counted ten times or more. From the germline J gene comes the end of the CDR3, since the read stops 3 residues before it. The chain links TRBV2 to TRBJ1-4; D is perhaps TRBD1 (6 bases). The CDR3 runs to 13 residues. V gave up 9 bases and J gave up 7 bases, with 15 bases separating them. Germline V CDR1 and CDR2: SNHLY, FYNNEI. The CDR3 sequence is CARGGGSGEKLFF. CDR3 DNA (partial): TGTGCCAGAGGGGGGGGCTCGGGTGAAAAA.

This clone appeared many times. The read ends 3 residues shy of where the CDR3 ends; the end is completed using the germline J gene. The gene calls are TRBV6-1 and TRBJ2-6, with D possibly being TRBD2 (5 bases). V lost 4 bases, J lost 0 bases, and 10 bases lay in between. The CDR3 contains 16 residues. Germline V lookup: CDR1 MNHNS, CDR2 SASEGT. The CDR3 here is CASSATDFSGANVLTF. Incomplete CDR3 DNA: TGTGCCAGCAGTGCGACGGACTTCTCTGGGGCCAACGTC.

This clone showed up many times. From the germline J gene comes the end of the CDR3, since the read stops 3 residues before it. J is TRBJ2-6 and V is TRBV30; no clear D. Germline assignment: CDR1 GTSNPN and CDR2 SVGIG (reference sequence). This CDR3 is built from 14 residues. V lost 1 base, J lost 1 base, and 5 bases lay in between. The CDR3 loop is CAWSGGSGANVLTF. The CDR3 DNA, read in part, is TGTGCCTGGAGTGGAGGTTCTGGGGCCAACGTC.

Ten or more counts support this clone. The read falls 3 residues short of the CDR3 end, and the missing part is taken from the germline J gene. V and J are TRBV20-1 and TRBJ2-3; D is perhaps TRBD2 (6 bases). This CDR3 spans 14 amino acids. V lost 6 bases and J lost 0, with 13 bases in between. Germline V gene sequence: CDR1 DFQATT, CDR2 SNEGSKA (reference sequence). The CDR3 here is CSAPGEVSTDTQYF. The covered CDR3 bases are TGCAGTGCCCCGGGGGAGGTGAGCACAGATACG.

Only a few counts were recorded for this clone. The sequence runs out 3 residues before the end of the CDR3; the remainder is reconstructed from the germline J gene. The chain links TRBV19 to TRBJ2-4; D is possibly TRBD1 (5 bases). This CDR3 has 15 amino acids. Germline values: CDR1 LNHDA, CDR2 SQIVND (reference sequence). Between the trimmed V and J ends, which lost 5 bases and 1 base, there was a span of 12 bases. The covered CDR3 bases are TGTGCCAGTAGTTCGTCCCCAGGGGCCAAAAACATT. Translation gives CASSSSPGAKNI. The full-length CDR3 reads as CASSSSPGAKNIQYF.

This clone was seen only a few times. The germline gene is not matched at one end of the junction; a read error may be the cause. The read finishes 3 residues shy of the CDR3 end, and the germline J gene is used to complete it. The chain uses TRBV18 and TRBJ1-5; D might be TRBD1 (5 bases). The CDR3 length is 19 residues. Germline CDR1 KGHSH, CDR2 LQKENI. The CDR3 bases that were read are TGTGCCAGCTCACCACAGGTAGTAGGGGAAGGAAGTAGCAAGCAGCCC. Residues: CASSPQVVGEGSSKQP. The CDR3 in its entirety is CASSPQVVGEGSSKQPQHF.

This clone has a count of ten or more. The read stops 3 residues short of the end of the CDR3; the missing end is completed from the germline J gene. The chain combines TRBV19 with TRBJ2-1, with D tentatively TRBD1 (6 bases). The CDR3 extends over 16 amino acids. The germline V and J ends were trimmed by 5 bases and 2 bases, with 16 bases remaining between them. In germline, CDR1 is LNHDA, CDR2 SQIVND (reference sequence). The sequenced CDR3 bases are TGTGCCAGTAGTTGGGACACCCAAACCCCCTACAATGAG. Protein: CASSWDTQTPYNE. The whole CDR3 protein is CASSWDTQTPYNEQFF.

This clone has ten or more counts. The read stops 3 residues short of the end of the CDR3; the missing end is completed from the germline J gene. The genes are TRBV7-8 and TRBJ2-7; the match to TRBD2 covers 11 bases. Trimming took 0 bases from V and 3 from J; bases not matched to a gene: 10. This CDR3 region has 18 residues. CDR1 and CDR2 from the germline V gene are SGHVS and FQNEAQ. The CDR3 sequence is CASSLAMGLAEPDYEQYF. The CDR3 DNA, read in part, is TGTGCCAGCAGCTTAGCGATGGGACTAGCGGAGCCAGACTACGAG.

This clone was detected many times. The read terminates 3 residues ahead of where the CDR3 ends, so the germline J gene completes it. The chain carries TRBV5-1 and TRBJ1-6; TRBD1 matches at 7 bases. The CDR3 loop spans 15 amino acids. Germline V gene sequence: CDR1 SGHRS, CDR2 YFSETQ. V shed 1 base, J shed 9 bases, and the junction held 7 bases outside the gene matches. The CDR3 here is CASSLNGQGGSPLHF. The covered CDR3 bases are TGCGCCAGCAGCTTGAATGGGCAGGGGGGTTCACCC.

This clone was picked up many times. The sequence runs out 3 residues before the end of the CDR3; the remainder is reconstructed from the germline J gene. The chain recombines TRBV6-1 with TRBJ2-7; D is perhaps TRBD1 (6 bases). The CDR3 covers 16 residues. V was shortened by 4 bases and J by 2 bases, with 18 bases between the two germline ends. Germline lookup yields CDR1 MNHNS and CDR2 SASEGT. The CDR3 bases that were read are TGTGCCAGCAGTGGTGGGGAGACAGGTCGGCCCTACGAG. This translates into CASSGGETGRPYE. Given in full, the CDR3 is CASSGGETGRPYEQYF.

This clone was seen a few times. The read stops 3 residues short of the end of the CDR3; the missing end is completed from the germline J gene. The V and J genes are TRBV5-1 and TRBJ2-7; 12 nucleotides align to TRBD1. This CDR3 contains 17 residues. J lost 3 bases, V lost 1 base, and 8 bases had no gene match. Germline assignment: CDR1 SGHRS and CDR2 YFSETQ. CDR3 DNA, as far as it was read: TGCGCCAGCAGCTTGAATATCGGGACAGGGGGCCACTACGAG. This gives the protein CASSLNIGTGGHYE. The CDR3 in its entirety is CASSLNIGTGGHYEQYF.

This clone was detected many times. The read is 3 residues too short to cover the CDR3 end, so that end is filled in from the germline J gene. V is TRBV30 and J is TRBJ1-5; possibly TRBD1 for D (5 bases). CDR1 GTSNPN and CDR2 SVGIG come from the germline V gene (reference sequence). This CDR3 comprises 14 residues. V dropped 2 bases and J dropped 2 bases, with 10 bases sitting between them. This CDR3 reads CAWSTGRGNQPQHF. Incomplete CDR3 DNA: TGTGCCTGGAGTACGGGCAGGGGCAATCAGCCC.

This clone was seen a few times. The observed sequence ends 3 residues before the CDR3 terminus, with the missing tail filled in from the germline J gene. This sequence joins TRBV7-8 and TRBJ1-4; TRBD1 agrees at 9 bases. The CDR3 is made up of 13 amino acids. V lost 10 bases to trimming and J lost 5 bases; unmatched junction nucleotides: 5. Germline CDR1 is SGHVS and CDR2 is FQNEAQ. CDR3 loop: CATTDRGNEKLFF. CDR3 DNA (partial): TGTGCCACCACGGACAGGGGAAATGAAAAA.

As for this clone: The CDR3 is cut off 3 residues early in the read; its end comes from the germline J gene. The chain joins TRBV2 to TRBJ2-7, with TRBD2 identical over 7 bases. Germline lookup yields CDR1 SNHLY and CDR2 FYNNEI. This CDR3 comprises 14 residues. V lost 5 bases, J lost 3 bases, and 7 bases stayed unmatched. The CDR3 sequence: CASSFTSEIYEQYF. CDR3 DNA (partial): TGTGCCAGCAGTTTCACTAGCGAGATCTACGAG.

Note on this clone: The sequenced fragment ends 3 residues before the CDR3 boundary, so the rest is inferred from the germline J gene. The chain couples TRBV30 to TRBJ2-2; possibly TRBD1 for D (5 bases). Germline V lookup: CDR1 GTSNPN, CDR2 SVGIG (reference sequence). This CDR3 is built from 13 residues. The sequenced CDR3 bases are TGTGCCGGCTCAGGGCGGATCGGTTCACCG. Encoded protein: CAGSGRIGSP. The full CDR3 is CAGSGRIGSPLFF.

This clone was observed many times. From the germline J gene comes the end of the CDR3, since the read stops 3 residues before it. The V call is TRBV7-9, the J call TRBJ1-2; 7 nucleotides agree with TRBD1. CDR1 is SEHNR and CDR2 is FQNEAQ in the germline V gene (reference sequence). This CDR3 has 14 amino acids. V trimming: 3 bases; J trimming: 5 bases; junction bases outside the gene matches: 6. The chain's CDR3 is CASSFPDREYGYTF. The CDR3 bases that were read are TGTGCCAGCAGCTTTCCCGACAGGGAGTATGGC.

Ten or more counts support this clone. The read comes to an end 3 residues before the CDR3 does, leaving the germline J gene to fill in the end. The chain uses TRBV18 and TRBJ2-1, with 7 nucleotides matching TRBD1. Unmatched junction bases numbered 13, after V lost 2 bases and J lost 9 bases. Germline V gene data show CDR1 as KGHSH and CDR2 as LQKENI. The CDR3 is 16 amino acids. The CDR3 DNA, read in part, is TGTGCCAGCTCACCATTTTCCGAGGACAGGTCATCTGAG. Translation gives CASSPFSEDRSSE. The complete CDR3 sequence is CASSPFSEDRSSEQFF.

This clone was observed a handful of times. The sequenced CDR3 bases are TGCGCCAGCACCCCGGGAGGCGGGGGGGCCTTAGAGACC. Encoded protein: CASTPGGGGALET. The entire CDR3 sequence reads CASTPGGGGALETQYF. This rearrangement joins TRBV5-1 to TRBJ2-5; TRBD2 aligns across 9 bases. The CDR3 end falls 3 residues outside the read, so it is completed with the germline J gene. The junction had 13 bases not matched to a gene; V was cut back by 6 bases and J by 4 bases. Germline values: CDR1 SGHRS, CDR2 YFSETQ. CDR3 length: 16 residues.

This clone was seen repeatedly, ten times or more. The read terminates 3 residues before the CDR3 end, so the remaining end is supplied by the germline J gene. The chain is built from TRBV7-8 and TRBJ2-4; 10 bases are shared with TRBD2. Germline trimming cut 6 bases from V and 0 bases from J; bases unmatched to any gene: 5. CDR1 is SGHVS and CDR2 is FQNEAQ in the germline V gene. This CDR3 region has 16 residues. CDR3: CASRPLAGEAKNIQYF. The sequenced part of the CDR3 DNA is TGTGCCAGCAGACCTCTAGCGGGGGAAGCCAAAAACATT. The variable domain in full, with the rest retrieved from reference TRBV7-8 and TRBJ2-4, is GAGVSQSPRYKVAKRGQDVALRCDPISGHVSLFWYQQALGQGPEFLTYFQNEAQLDKSGLPSDRFFAERPEGSVSTLKIQRTQQEDSAVYLCASRPLAGEAKNIQYFGAGTRLSVL.

This clone was detected ten times or more. The read stops 3 residues short of the end of the CDR3; the missing end is completed from the germline J gene. The rearrangement joins TRBV7-8 to TRBJ2-3; 10 nucleotides agree with TRBD1. The CDR3 spans 16 residues. Germline assignment: CDR1 SGHVS and CDR2 FQNEAQ. The J segment lost 2 bases and the V segment lost 6 bases, leaving 8 bases of the junction unmatched. The DNA read from the CDR3 is TGTGCCAGCAGGCAGACAGGGGGCGTCCCCACAGATACG. This translates into CASRQTGGVPTDT. The entire CDR3 sequence reads CASRQTGGVPTDTQYF. Variable domain in full (rest from reference TRBV7-8 and TRBJ2-3): GAGVSQSPRYKVAKRGQDVALRCDPISGHVSLFWYQQALGQGPEFLTYFQNEAQLDKSGLPSDRFFAERPEGSVSTLKIQRTQQEDSAVYLCASRQTGGVPTDTQYFGPGTRLTVL.

This chain's CDR3 is CASSATLRGQDEQFF. Incomplete CDR3 DNA: TGCGCCAGCAGTGCCACACTCAGGGGGCAGGATGAG. The genes are TRBV10-1 and TRBJ2-1; 8 bases agree with TRBD1. Read sequence stops 3 residues before the CDR3 end, and the germline J gene provides the missing end. The V segment lost 4 bases and the J segment 8 bases; nucleotides outside the gene matches: 10. Germline CDR1 WNHNN, CDR2 SYGVQD (reference sequence). CDR3 length: 15 residues.

This clone was seen repeatedly, ten times or more. The read gets to within 3 residues of the CDR3 end, and the germline J gene fills in the rest. V and J are TRBV19 and TRBJ2-7; tentatively, D is TRBD1 (6 bases). V lost 8 bases to trimming and J lost 2 bases, with 13 bases between them. Germline CDR1 LNHDA, CDR2 SQIVND (reference sequence). CDR3 length: 13 amino acids. CDR3 DNA (partial): TGTGCCAGTGGACGCCGGGACACCTACGAG. Protein sequence: CASGRRDTYE. Given in full, the CDR3 is CASGRRDTYEQYF. The complete variable domain, with remaining parts taken from reference TRBV19 and TRBJ2-7, reads DGGITQSPKYLFRKEGQNVTLSCEQNLNHDAMYWYRQDPGQGLRLIYYSQIVNDFQKGDIAEGYSVSREKKESFPLTVTSAQKNPTAFYLCASGRRDTYEQYFGPGTRLTVT.

This clone appeared many times. The CDR3 is cut off 3 residues early in the read; its end comes from the germline J gene. This chain links TRBV19 with TRBJ1-3; 8 nucleotides agree with TRBD1. The junction had 8 bases not matched to a gene; V was cut back by 6 bases and J by 4 bases. Germline values: CDR1 LNHDA, CDR2 SQIVND (reference sequence). The CDR3 runs 15 residues. The part of the CDR3 DNA that was read is TGTGCCAGTAGCCGCGGGACAGGCTACGGAAACACC. Its protein product is CASSRGTGYGNT. In full, the CDR3 is CASSRGTGYGNTIYF.

Ten or more counts support this clone. Coverage ceases 3 residues before the CDR3 finishes, and the germline J gene fills in the end. This sequence joins TRBV6-1 and TRBJ2-6; D not resolved. The V gene lost 2 bases and the J gene lost 0 bases, with 5 bases spanning the gap. Germline CDR1 reads MNHNS; CDR2 reads SASEGT. This CDR3 is 15 amino acids long. The sequenced part of the CDR3 DNA is TGTGCCAGCAGTGAAACAATCTCTGGGGCCAACGTC. As protein: CASSETISGANV. The full CDR3 is CASSETISGANVLTF.